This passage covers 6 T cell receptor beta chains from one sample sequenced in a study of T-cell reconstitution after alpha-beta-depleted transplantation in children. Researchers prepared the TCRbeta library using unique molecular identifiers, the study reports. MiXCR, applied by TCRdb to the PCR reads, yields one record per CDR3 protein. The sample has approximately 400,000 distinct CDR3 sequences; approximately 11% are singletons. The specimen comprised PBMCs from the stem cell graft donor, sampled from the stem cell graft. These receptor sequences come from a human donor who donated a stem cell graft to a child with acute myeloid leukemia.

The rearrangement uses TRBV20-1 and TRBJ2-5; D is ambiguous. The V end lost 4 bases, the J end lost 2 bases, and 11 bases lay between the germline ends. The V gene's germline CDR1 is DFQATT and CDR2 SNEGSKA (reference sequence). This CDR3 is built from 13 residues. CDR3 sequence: CSATLDGQETQYF. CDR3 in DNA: TGCAGTGCTACTCTGGACGGTCAAGAGACCCAGTACTTC.

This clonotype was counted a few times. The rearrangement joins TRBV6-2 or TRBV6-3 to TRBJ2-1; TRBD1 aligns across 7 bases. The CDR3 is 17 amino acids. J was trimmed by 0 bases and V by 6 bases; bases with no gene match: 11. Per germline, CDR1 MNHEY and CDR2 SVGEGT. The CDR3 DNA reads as TGTGCCAGCAGGCGCACAGGGGTATCAAGCTCCTACAATGAGCAGTTCTTC. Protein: CASRRTGVSSSYNEQFF.

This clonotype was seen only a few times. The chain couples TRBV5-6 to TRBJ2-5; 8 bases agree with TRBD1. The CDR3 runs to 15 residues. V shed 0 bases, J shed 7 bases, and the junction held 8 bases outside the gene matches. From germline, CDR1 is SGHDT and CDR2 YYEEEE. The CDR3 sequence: CASSLGTGRIGTQYF. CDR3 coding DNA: TGTGCCAGCAGCTTGGGGACAGGGAGGATTGGGACCCAGTACTTC.

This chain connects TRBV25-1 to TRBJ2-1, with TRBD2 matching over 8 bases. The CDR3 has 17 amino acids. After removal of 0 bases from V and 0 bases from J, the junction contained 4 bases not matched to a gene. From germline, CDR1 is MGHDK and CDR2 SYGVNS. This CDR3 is CASSEYFAGGSYNEQFF. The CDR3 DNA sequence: TGTGCCAGCAGTGAATATTTCGCGGGGGGCTCCTACAATGAGCAGTTCTTC.

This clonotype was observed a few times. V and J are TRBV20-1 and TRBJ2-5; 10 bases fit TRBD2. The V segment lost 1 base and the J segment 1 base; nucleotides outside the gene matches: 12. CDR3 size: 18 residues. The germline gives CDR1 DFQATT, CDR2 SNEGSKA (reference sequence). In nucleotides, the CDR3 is TGCAGTGCTAGAGTGACGAGCGGGAGGGGGTTCTCCCAAGAGACCCAGTACTTC. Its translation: CSARVTSGRGFSQETQYF.

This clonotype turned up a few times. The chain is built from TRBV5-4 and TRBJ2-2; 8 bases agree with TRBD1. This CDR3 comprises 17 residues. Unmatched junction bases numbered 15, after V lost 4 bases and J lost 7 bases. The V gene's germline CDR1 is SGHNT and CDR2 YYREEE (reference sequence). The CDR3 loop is CASSRELTGARHGELFF. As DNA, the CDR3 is TGTGCCAGCAGCCGCGAGTTGACAGGGGCCAGGCACGGGGAGCTGTTTTTT. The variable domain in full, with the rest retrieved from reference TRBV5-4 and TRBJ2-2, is ETGVTQSPTHLIKTRGQQVTLRCSSQSGHNTVSWYQQALGQGPQFIFQYYREEENGRGNFPPRFSGLQFPNYSSELNVNALELDDSALYLCASSRELTGARHGELFFGEGSRLTVL.